In this sample, the clone carrying this T cell receptor (beta chain) turned up a few times. The CDR3 extends over 15 amino acids. Losses at the gene ends were 2 bases for V and 4 bases for J; bases not matched to a gene: 8. The V gene's germline CDR1 is MNHNS and CDR2 SASEGT. TCRdb re-called the RT-PCR reads with MiXCR, one entry per CDR3 protein. The repertoire holds fewer than 800,000 distinct CDR3 sequences, with around 14% as singletons. The sample taken for sequencing was memory CD4+ T cells from blood. The chain is built from TRBV6-1 and TRBJ2-7; TRBD1 matches 7 bases. The sequence came from a female donor in good health, serving as a healthy control. CDR3: CASSEWGTVPYEQYF. The CDR3 region has the DNA TGTGCCAGCAGTGAATGGGGGACAGTCCCTTACGAGCAGTACTTC.